Described below is a single T cell receptor beta chain sequence and its context. The antigen remains undetermined. The assay was immunoSEQ multiplex PCR, and TCRdb's table has in-frame clones only and misses some. The sample has under 250,000 clones; approximately 87% are singletons. The CDR3 is 11 amino acids. V dropped 6 bases and J dropped 10 bases, with 13 bases sitting between them. Germline V gene sequence: CDR1 MNHEY, CDR2 SVGAGI. The data were taken from a study of cytomegalovirus exposure and HLA in healthy donors. The study's findings and limits: Three of the chains that were CMV-associated were confirmed in vitro to be specific for CMV antigens.

The sample was PBMCs. This receptor was taken from a woman aged 18-29 years in good health and CMV-seronegative. This sequence joins TRBV6-5 and TRBJ2-7; D is perhaps TRBD1 or TRBD2 (5 bases each). CDR3: CASSTGTRQYF. CDR3 sequence (DNA): TGTGCCAGCAGCACCGGGACCAGACAGTACTTC.